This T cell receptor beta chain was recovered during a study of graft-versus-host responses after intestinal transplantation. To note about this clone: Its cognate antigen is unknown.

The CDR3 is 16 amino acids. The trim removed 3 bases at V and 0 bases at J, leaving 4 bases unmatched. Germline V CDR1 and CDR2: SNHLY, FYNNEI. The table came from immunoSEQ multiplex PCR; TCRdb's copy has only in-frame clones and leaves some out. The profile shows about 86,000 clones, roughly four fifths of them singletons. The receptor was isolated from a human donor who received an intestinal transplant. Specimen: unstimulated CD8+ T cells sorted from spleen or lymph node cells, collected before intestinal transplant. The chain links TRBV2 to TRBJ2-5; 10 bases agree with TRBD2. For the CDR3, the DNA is TGTGCCAGCAGTGAGGTGCTAGCGGGGGACCAAGAGACCCAGTACTTC. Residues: CASSEVLAGDQETQYF.